The clone carrying this TCR beta chain was picked up a small number of times. Its specificity is unknown. The template was RNA from unsorted bulk tissue. The normal lung tissue was taken more than 3 cm from the tumor edge. This sample is drawn from a study of tumor and adjacent non-tumor tissue in lung cancer. On the study more broadly: The cohort had roughly 11 adenocarcinoma, a couple of squamous cell and 1 small cell patients.

Findings and limits, study-wide: TCR diversity was significantly greater in tumor than normal lung tissue.

TCRbeta libraries were built with three rounds of nested PCR, modified from ARM-PCR. TCRdb analysed the multiplex PCR reads with MiXCR anew, one entry per CDR3 protein. The table lists 60,000 to 85,000 distinct CDR3 sequences, over 60% of them singletons. The V gene's germline CDR1 is MDHEN and CDR2 SYDVKM. This CDR3 has 14 residues. Unmatched junction bases numbered 10, after V lost 6 bases and J lost 6 bases. The chain links TRBV28 to TRBJ1-1, with 7 bases that match TRBD1. Sequenced input: distant non-tumor lung tissue. The TCR was taken from a man between 65 and 85 years old with non-small cell lung cancer. DNA of the CDR3: TGTGCCAGCAGCCGGACAGGTACCGTCGCTGAAGCTTTCTTT. Its translation: CASSRTGTVAEAFF.